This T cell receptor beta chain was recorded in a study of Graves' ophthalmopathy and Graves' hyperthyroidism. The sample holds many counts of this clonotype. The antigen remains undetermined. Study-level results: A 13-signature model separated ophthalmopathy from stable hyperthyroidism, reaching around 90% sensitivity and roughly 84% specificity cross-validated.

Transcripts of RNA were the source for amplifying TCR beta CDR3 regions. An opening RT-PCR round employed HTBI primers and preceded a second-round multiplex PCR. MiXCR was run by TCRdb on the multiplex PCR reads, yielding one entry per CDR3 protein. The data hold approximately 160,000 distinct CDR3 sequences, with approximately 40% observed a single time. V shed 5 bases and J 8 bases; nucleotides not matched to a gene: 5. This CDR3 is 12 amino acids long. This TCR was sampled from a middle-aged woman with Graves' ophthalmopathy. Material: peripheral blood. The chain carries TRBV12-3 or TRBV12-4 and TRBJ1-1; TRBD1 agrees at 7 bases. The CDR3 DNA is TGTGCCAGCAGTGTCTGGACAGGAGAAGCTTTCTTT. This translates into CASSVWTGEAFF.